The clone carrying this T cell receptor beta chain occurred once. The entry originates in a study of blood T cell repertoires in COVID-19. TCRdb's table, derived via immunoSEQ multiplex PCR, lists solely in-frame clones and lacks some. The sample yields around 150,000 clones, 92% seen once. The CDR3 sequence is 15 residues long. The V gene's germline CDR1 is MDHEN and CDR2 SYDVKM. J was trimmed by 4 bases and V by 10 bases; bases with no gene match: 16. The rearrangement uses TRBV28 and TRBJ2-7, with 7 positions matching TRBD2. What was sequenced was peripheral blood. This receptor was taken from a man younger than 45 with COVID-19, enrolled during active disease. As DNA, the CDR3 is TGTGCCATAAGGGGTACGGGCGGGAGAGGGTACGAGCAGTACTTC. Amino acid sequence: CAIRGTGGRGYEQYF.